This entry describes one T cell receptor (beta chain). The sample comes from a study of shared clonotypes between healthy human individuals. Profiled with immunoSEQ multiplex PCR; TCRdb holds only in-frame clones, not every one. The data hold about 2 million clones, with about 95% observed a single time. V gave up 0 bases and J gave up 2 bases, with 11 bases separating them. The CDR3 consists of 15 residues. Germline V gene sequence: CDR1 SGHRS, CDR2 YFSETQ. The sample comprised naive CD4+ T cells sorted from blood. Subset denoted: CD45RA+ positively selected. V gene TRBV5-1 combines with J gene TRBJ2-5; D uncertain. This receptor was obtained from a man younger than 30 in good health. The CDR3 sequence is CASSLARKEQETQYF. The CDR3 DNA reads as TGCGCCAGCAGCTTGGCAAGGAAGGAGCAAGAGACCCAGTACTTC.